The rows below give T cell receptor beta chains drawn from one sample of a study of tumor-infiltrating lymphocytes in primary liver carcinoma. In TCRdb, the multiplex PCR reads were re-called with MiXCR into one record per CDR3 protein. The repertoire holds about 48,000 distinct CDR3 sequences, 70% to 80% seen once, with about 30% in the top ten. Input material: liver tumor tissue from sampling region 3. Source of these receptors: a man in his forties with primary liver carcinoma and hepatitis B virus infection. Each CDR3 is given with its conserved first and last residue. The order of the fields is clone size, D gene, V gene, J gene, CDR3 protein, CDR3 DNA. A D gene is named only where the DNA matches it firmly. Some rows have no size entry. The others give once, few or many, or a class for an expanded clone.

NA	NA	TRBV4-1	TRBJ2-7	CASSQACGSYEQYF	TGCGCCAGTAGCCAAGCATGCGGATCCTACGAGCAGTACTTC
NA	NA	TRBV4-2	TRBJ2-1	CASSIGLGGPLDEQFF	TGTGCCAGCAGTATCGGGCTTGGGGGCCCCTTGGATGAGCAGTTCTTC
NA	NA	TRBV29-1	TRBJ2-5	CSVEGQLIETQYF	TGCAGTGTTGAAGGACAGTTAATAGAGACCCAGTACTTC
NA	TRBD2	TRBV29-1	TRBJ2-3	CRVASPGLAGVGDTQYF	TGCAGGGTTGCTTCCCCGGGACTAGCGGGAGTTGGAGATACACAGTATTTT
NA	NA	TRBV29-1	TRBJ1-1	CSVTAGTQMNTEAFF	TGCAGCGTCACAGCAGGGACCCAAATGAACACTGAAGCTTTCTTT
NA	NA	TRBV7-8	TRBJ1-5	CPSSPGTWNQPQHF	TGTCCCAGTAGCCCAGGGACATGGAATCAGCCCCAGCATTTT
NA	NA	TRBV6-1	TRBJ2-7	CAISPGLAAYEQYF	TGTGCCATCAGTCCTGGATTAGCGGCCTACGAACAGTACTTC
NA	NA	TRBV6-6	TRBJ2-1	CASRLSVLSTYSEQFF	TGTGCCAGCAGGCTTAGCGTACTTAGCACCTACAGTGAGCAGTTCTTC
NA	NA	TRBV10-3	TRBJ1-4	CAISPGTRDNEKLFF	TGTGCCATCAGTCCCGGGACAAGGGATAACGAAAAACTGTTTTTT
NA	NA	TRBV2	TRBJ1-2	CASSVFTGNYGYTF	TGTGCCAGCAGTGTCTTTACAGGGAACTATGGCTACACCTTC
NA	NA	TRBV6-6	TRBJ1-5	CAGSYRAEYSNQPQHF	TGTGCCGGCAGTTACCGTGCAGAATATAGCAATCAGCCCCAGCATTTT
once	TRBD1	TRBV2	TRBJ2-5	CACRGTGQETQYF	TGTGCCTGCAGAGGGACAGGACAAGAGACCCAGTACTTC
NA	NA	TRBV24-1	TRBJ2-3	CATTSDADTQYF	TGTGCCACCACTAGCGATGCAGATACGCAGTATTTT
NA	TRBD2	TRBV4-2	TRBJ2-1	CTSSQVGRGAYNEQFF	TGTACCAGCAGCCAAGTGGGCCGGGGGGCCTACAATGAGCAGTTCTTC
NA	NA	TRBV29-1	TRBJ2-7	CSVEGLSEEGRSLCEQYF	TGTAGCGTTGAAGGCCTGAGTGAGGAGGGGCGAAGCCTGTGCGAGCAGTACTTC
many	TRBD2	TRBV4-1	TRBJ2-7	CASSQATAGEHYEQYF	TGCGCCAGCAGCCAAGCGACAGCGGGAGAACACTACGAGCAGTACTTC
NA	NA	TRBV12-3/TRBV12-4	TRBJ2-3	CASSLGQGTVMQYF	TGTGCCAGCAGTTTAGGGCAGGGCACAGTTATGCAGTATTTT
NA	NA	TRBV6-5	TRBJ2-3	CARVAQYF	TGTGCCAGAGTCGCGCAGTATTTT
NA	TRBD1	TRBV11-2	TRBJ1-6	CASSLQGAIPPLHF	TGTGCCAGCAGCTTACAGGGGGCCATTCCACCCCTCCACTTT
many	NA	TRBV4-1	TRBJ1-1	CASSQDGGNTEAFF	TGCGCCAGCAGCCAAGATGGAGGGAACACTGAAGCTTTCTTT
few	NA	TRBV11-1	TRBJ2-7	CASSSAQGEQYF	TGTGCCAGCAGCTCAGCGCAGGGAGAGCAGTACTTC
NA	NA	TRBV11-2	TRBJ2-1	CGSSLDEAYEQFF	TGTGGCAGCAGCTTAGATGAAGCCTATGAGCAGTTCTTC
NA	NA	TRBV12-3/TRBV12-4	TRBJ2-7	CASSLGAAELYF	TGTGCCAGCAGTTTGGGGGCTGCCGAGCTGTACTTC
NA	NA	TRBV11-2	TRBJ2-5	CAGSLMRDTQYF	TGTGCCGGCAGCTTAATGAGGGACACCCAGTACTTC
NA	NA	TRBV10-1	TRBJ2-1	CACSKAGCANEQFF	TGCGCCTGCAGTAAGGCGGGATGTGCGAATGAGCAGTTCTTC
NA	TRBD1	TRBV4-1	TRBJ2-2	CANSQSPGTGDTGELFF	TGCGCCAACAGCCAGTCCCCCGGGACAGGGGACACCGGGGAGCTTTTTTTT
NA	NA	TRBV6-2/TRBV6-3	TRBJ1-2	CASSHDGNYDYTF	TGTGCCAGCAGTCACGACGGTAACTATGACTACACCTTC
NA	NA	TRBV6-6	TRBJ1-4	CAIITGGRRGEEKLFF	TGTGCCATCATTACCGGGGGACGCCGGGGAGAAGAAAAACTGTTTTTT
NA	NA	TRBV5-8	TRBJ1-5	CPSSLEGTGHPPQHF	TGTCCCAGCAGCTTGGAAGGGACGGGTCATCCGCCCCAGCATTTT
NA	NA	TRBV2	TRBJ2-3	CASSTPTGISTDTQYF	TGTGCCAGCAGTACTCCAACAGGGATCAGCACAGATACGCAGTATTTT
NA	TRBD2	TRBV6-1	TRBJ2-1	CASSENVREGSFF	TGTGCCAGCAGCGAAAACGTAAGGGAGGGCTCTTTCTTC
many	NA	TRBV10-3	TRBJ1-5	CAISEAGQEYQPQHF	TGTGCCATCAGTGAGGCGGGACAAGAATATCAGCCCCAGCATTTT
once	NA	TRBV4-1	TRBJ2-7	CSSRLGPSSYEQYF	TGCTCCAGCAGATTGGGGCCGAGCTCCTACGAGCAGTACTTC
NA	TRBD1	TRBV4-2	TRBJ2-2	CAGSEDRGTNTGELFF	TGTGCCGGCAGCGAGGACAGGGGCACCAACACCGGGGAGCTGTTTTTT